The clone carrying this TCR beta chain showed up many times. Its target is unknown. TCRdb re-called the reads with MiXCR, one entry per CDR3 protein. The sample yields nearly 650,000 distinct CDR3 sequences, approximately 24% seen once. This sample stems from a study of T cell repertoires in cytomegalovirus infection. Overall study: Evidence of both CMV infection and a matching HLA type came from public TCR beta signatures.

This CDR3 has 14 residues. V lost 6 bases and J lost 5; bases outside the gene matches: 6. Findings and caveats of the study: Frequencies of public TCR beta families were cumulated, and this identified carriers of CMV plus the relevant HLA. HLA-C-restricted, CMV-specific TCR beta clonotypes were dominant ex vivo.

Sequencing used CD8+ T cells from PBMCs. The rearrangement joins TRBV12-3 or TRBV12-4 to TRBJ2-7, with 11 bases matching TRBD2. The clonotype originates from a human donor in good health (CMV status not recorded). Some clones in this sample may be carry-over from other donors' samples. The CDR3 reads CASSWTSGLDEQYF. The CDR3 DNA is TGTGCCAGCAGCTGGACTAGCGGGCTCGACGAGCAGTACTTC.